Below, one T cell receptor (beta chain) is given with its context. The antigen it recognizes is unknown. Base qualities are not provided; no much larger clone lies one nucleotide away. TCRbeta CDR3 regions were amplified from genomic DNA using the immunoSEQ Assay, a bias-controlled multiplex PCR. As for how the authors treated the data: The number of nucleated cells in each sample was estimated from the amplification of reference gene primers within the assay. To quantify the absolute abundance of each unique TCRbeta CDR3 rearrangement, sequence reads were collapsed and filtered. For each sample, productive Simpson clonality was calculated as the square root of Simpson's diversity index over productive rearrangements. TCRdb's version of the immuneACCESS table is confined to in-frame rearrangements and falls short of the full clone set. An unresolved V gene accounts for under half of the shortfall where checked; the remainder is of unknown origin. That table furnishes V, J and clone size, whereas the DNA furnished D and trimming. The sample table contains 100,000 to 140,000 clones; only one count was recorded for about 80% of them. The ten largest clones capture about 4.5% of the sample.

This entry belongs to a study of blood T cell repertoires in COVID-19 (dated by TCRdb to the early 2020s). Describing the broader study: Collaborator samples came from the United States, Italy and Spain and covered acute and convalescent phases of COVID-19. The prospective study material was composed of cDNA or gDNA derived from T cells, B-cell-depleted T cells, or PBMCs. Deeply sampled blood TCRbeta repertoires from subjects exposed to, actively infected with, or recovered from COVID-19 were included in the dataset. The repertoires were made available in a free public database intended to serve as a resource for research on the immune response to SARS-CoV-2. The samples were drawn from the first 160 participants of the ongoing ImmuneRACE study and from roughly 1,300 subjects provided by 6 global collaborators. The sample metadata nearly always contained a de-identified subject ID, COVID-19 status, age in years and sex. HLA class I and class II types, where available, came from metadata supplied by the sample provider rather than from assay-based typing. What the authors observed across the whole study: Clinical and demographic metadata were provided uncurated, with the amount varying by source and participant.

Whole blood was collected in K2EDTA tubes by collaborating institutions according to the institutions' own protocols. For TCRbeta analysis, collaborators shipped samples in one of three forms: frozen whole blood, isolated PBMCs, or DNA extracted from either of those sample types. V gives up 6 bases and J gives up 3 bases, and the segment between their germline ends measures 19 bases. The CDR3 runs 16 amino acids, cysteine and phenylalanine included. Only the CDR3 part of the read is kept: 48 bases, read in frame from the first base. CDR1 SGHTS and CDR2 YDEGEE are derived from the germline V gene. Material for sequencing was peripheral blood. This receptor chain uses TRBV5-8 and TRBJ1-5; the D gene assignment is ambiguous. The sequence was collected from a man in his 70s with acute or convalescent COVID-19. The CDR3 region: CASILMSVNLNQPQHF. The DNA sequence is TGTGCCAGCATCCTAATGTCGGTTAACCTCAATCAGCCCCAGCATTTT.